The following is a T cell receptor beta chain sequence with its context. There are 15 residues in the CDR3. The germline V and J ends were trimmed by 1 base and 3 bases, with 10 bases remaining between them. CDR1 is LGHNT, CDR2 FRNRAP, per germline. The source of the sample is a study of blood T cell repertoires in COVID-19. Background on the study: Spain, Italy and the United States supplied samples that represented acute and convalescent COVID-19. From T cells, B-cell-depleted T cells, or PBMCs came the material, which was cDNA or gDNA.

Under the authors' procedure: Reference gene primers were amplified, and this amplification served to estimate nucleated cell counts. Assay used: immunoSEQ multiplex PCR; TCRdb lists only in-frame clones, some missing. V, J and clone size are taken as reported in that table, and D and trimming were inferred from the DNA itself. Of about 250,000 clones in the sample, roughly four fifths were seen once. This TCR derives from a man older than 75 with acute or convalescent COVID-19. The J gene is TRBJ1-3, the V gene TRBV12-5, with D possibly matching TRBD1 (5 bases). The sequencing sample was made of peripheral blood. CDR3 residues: CASGLAAQDGNTIYF. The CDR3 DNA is TGTGCTAGTGGTTTGGCCGCACAGGATGGAAACACCATATATTTT.